Presented here are 2 T cell receptor beta chains from one specimen sequenced in a study of blood T cell repertoires in COVID-19. The repertoire was sequenced with immunoSEQ multiplex PCR; TCRdb's copy has only in-frame clones and lacks some. The data contain some 30,000 clones, about 91% of them seen just once; the ten biggest clones take up around 2.4%. Specimen: peripheral blood. These receptors came from a man aged 50-59 years with active COVID-19.

The chain joins TRBV4-1 to TRBJ2-3; 11 nucleotides line up with TRBD2. Per germline, CDR1 MGHRA and CDR2 YSYEKL. J gave up 3 bases and V 0 bases, and 2 bases lay outside the gene matches. The CDR3 is 16 amino acids. The DNA for the CDR3 is TGCGCCAGCAGCCAAGAGTTAGCGGGAGGGACAGATACGCAGTATTTT. Protein sequence: CASSQELAGGTDTQYF.

The chain combines TRBV5-5 with TRBJ2-2; 10 nucleotides align to TRBD2. J lost 7 bases, V lost 0 bases, and 9 bases had no gene match. This CDR3 has 17 residues. Per germline, CDR1 SGHKS and CDR2 YYEKEE (reference sequence). DNA of the CDR3: TGTGCCAGCAGCTTGGCCGGGAGCGGGGGGGCCAGCGGGGAGCTGTTTTTT. Translating gives CASSLAGSGGASGELFF.